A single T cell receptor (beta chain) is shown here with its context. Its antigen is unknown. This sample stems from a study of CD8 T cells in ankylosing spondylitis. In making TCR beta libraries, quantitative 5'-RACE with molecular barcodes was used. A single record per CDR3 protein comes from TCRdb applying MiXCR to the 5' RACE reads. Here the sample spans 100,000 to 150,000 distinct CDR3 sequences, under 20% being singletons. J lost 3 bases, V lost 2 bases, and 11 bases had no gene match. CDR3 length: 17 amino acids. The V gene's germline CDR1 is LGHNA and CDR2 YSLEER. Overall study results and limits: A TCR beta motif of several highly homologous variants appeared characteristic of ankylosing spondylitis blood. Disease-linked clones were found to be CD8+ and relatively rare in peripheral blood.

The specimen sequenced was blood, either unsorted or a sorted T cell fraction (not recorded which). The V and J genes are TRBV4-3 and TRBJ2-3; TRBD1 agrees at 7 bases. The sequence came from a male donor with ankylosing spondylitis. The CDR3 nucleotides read TGCGCCAGCAGCCAACAGGAACCCGACAGGGTGACAGATACGCAGTATTTT. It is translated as CASSQQEPDRVTDTQYF.